Shown below are 13 T cell receptor beta chains from a single sample sequenced in a study of OX40 agonist ivuxolimab in advanced cancers. Generated by immunoSEQ multiplex PCR, the TCRdb table keeps only in-frame clones and is missing some. In the table there are under 110,000 clones, about nine tenths of which are singletons. The sample here was CD4+ or CD8+ T cells sorted from blood, taken in a trial of the OX40 agonist ivuxolimab. These receptors were collected from an adult with an advanced solid tumor such as melanoma, head and neck, liver or kidney cancer.

The chain couples TRBV19 to TRBJ1-1; TRBD1 might be the D (5 bases). Per the germline V gene, CDR1 is LNHDA and CDR2 is SQIVND (reference sequence). V lost 7 bases and J lost 6, with 21 bases in between. This CDR3 has 15 residues. CDR3 protein: CASTSPGGRVSEAFF. As DNA, the CDR3 is TGTGCCAGTACCTCCCCCGGGGGAAGGGTTTCTGAAGCTTTCTTT.

This chain uses TRBV2 with TRBJ2-1; no definite D call. V lost 2 bases, J lost 6 bases, and 5 bases lay in between. Germline V lookup: CDR1 SNHLY, CDR2 FYNNEI. The CDR3 spans 12 residues. The CDR3, as DNA: TGTGCCAGCAGTGAAATGTCCAATGAGCAGTTCTTC. Translating it yields CASSEMSNEQFF.

This rearrangement joins TRBV7-2 to TRBJ2-7; 7 bases line up with TRBD1. This CDR3 contains 14 residues. The ends lost 6 bases at V and 3 bases at J; junction bases unmatched: 8. Per germline, CDR1 SGHTA and CDR2 FQGNSA. The CDR3 region has the DNA TGTGCCAGCAGGAGGTGGGACAGACACTACGAGCAGTACTTC. It specifies CASRRWDRHYEQYF.

This clone is a singleton in its sample. The rearrangement links TRBV27 to TRBJ1-3; D is unclear. This CDR3 region has 14 residues. Per the germline V gene, CDR1 is MNHEY and CDR2 is SMNVEV (reference sequence). Trimming cost V 5 bases and J 4 bases, with 12 bases left between them. CDR3: CASSPGSGGNTIYF. DNA of the CDR3: TGTGCCAGCAGTCCCGGGAGCGGCGGAAACACCATATATTTT.

Only one count was recorded for this clone. V gene TRBV30 combines with J gene TRBJ1-2; no clear D gene. The CDR3 runs to 15 residues. Trimming removed 2 bases from V and 8 bases from J, with 21 bases in between. Germline V gives CDR1 GTSNPN, CDR2 SVGIG (reference sequence). CDR3 protein: CAWSTPRTGLWGYTF. Here the CDR3 DNA reads TGTGCCTGGAGTACCCCAAGGACGGGCCTATGGGGCTACACCTTC. Drawing the rest from reference TRBV30 and TRBJ1-2, the complete variable domain is SQTIHQWPATLVQPVGSPLSLECTVEGTSNPNLYWYRQAAGRGLQLLFYSVGIGQISSEVPQNLSASRPQDRQFILSSKKLLLSDSGFYLCAWSTPRTGLWGYTFGSGTRLTVV.

The chain uses TRBV5-1 and TRBJ2-1; 15 nucleotides match TRBD2. Germline CDR1 and CDR2: SGHRS and YFSETQ. Germline trimming cut 3 bases from V and 0 bases from J; bases unmatched to any gene: 7. The CDR3 is made up of 19 amino acids. CDR3 DNA: TGCGCCAGCAGCTCGGGACTAGCGGGGGGCCTAAGCTCCTACAATGAGCAGTTCTTC. Its translation: CASSSGLAGGLSSYNEQFF.

This clone appeared a single time. The V call is TRBV19, the J call TRBJ1-1, with TRBD1 as a possible D gene (5 bases). V lost 8 bases to trimming and J lost 7 bases, with 17 bases between them. CDR1 is LNHDA and CDR2 is SQIVND in the germline V gene (reference sequence). This CDR3 is built from 13 residues. The CDR3 DNA sequence: TGTGCCAGTCATAGGGGCGTCTCGGGTGAAGCTTTCTTT. Its protein is CASHRGVSGEAFF.

V and J are TRBV28 and TRBJ1-1; possible D gene TRBD1, 6 bases. The CDR3 runs 11 residues. Germline CDR1 is MDHEN and CDR2 is SYDVKM. Trimming left V 2 bases short and J 10 bases short, with 8 bases between. The DNA for the CDR3 is TGTGCCAGCAGTTTAAGGGGGGGAGCTTTCTTT. It translates to CASSLRGGAFF.

The chain links TRBV30 to TRBJ1-6; the D gene is possibly TRBD1 (5 bases). Per the germline V gene, CDR1 is GTSNPN and CDR2 is SVGIG (reference sequence). V lost 1 base and J lost 9, with 10 bases in between. The CDR3 consists of 13 residues. CDR3 sequence (DNA): TGTGCCTGGAGTGGGCAGGGCACTTCACCCCTCCACTTT. Its translation: CAWSGQGTSPLHF.

V gene TRBV4-1 combines with J gene TRBJ1-6; a possible D gene is TRBD1 (6 bases). The V gene's germline CDR1 is MGHRA and CDR2 YSYEKL. The V gene lost 1 base and the J gene lost 7 bases, with 14 bases spanning the gap. This CDR3 contains 16 residues. CDR3 loop: CASSQGVGGQNSPLHF. CDR3 nucleotides: TGCGCCAGCAGCCAAGGGGTTGGGGGGCAAAATTCACCCCTCCACTTT.

CDR3: CASSLSSSGGYNEQFF. Here the CDR3 DNA reads TGTGCCAGCAGCTTATCTTCTAGCGGGGGTTACAATGAGCAGTTCTTC. The chain carries TRBV7-2 and TRBJ2-1, with TRBD2 matching 10 bases. V lost 2 bases and J lost 4; bases outside the gene matches: 5. Germline values: CDR1 SGHTA, CDR2 FQGNSA. The CDR3 runs to 16 residues. The variable domain in full, with the rest retrieved from reference TRBV7-2 and TRBJ2-1, is GAGVSQSPSNKVTEKGKDVELRCDPISGHTALYWYRQSLGQGLEFLIYFQGNSAPDKSGLPSDRFSAERTGGSVSTLTIQRTQQEDSAVYLCASSLSSSGGYNEQFFGPGTRLTVL.

V and J are TRBV9 and TRBJ1-1; D gene uncertain. V gave up 1 base and J gave up 0 bases, with 7 bases separating them. Per the germline V gene, CDR1 is SGDLS and CDR2 is YYNGEE. The CDR3 extends over 14 amino acids. The CDR3 region has the DNA TGTGCCAGCAGCGTATCCCTAATGAACACTGAAGCTTTCTTT. It encodes CASSVSLMNTEAFF.

CDR3 coding DNA: TGTGCCAGTAGTCCCCAAACTAGCGGAGAGACCCAGTACTTC. Residues: CASSPQTSGETQYF. The chain combines TRBV19 with TRBJ2-5, with 8 bases matching TRBD2. Germline V gene sequence: CDR1 LNHDA, CDR2 SQIVND (reference sequence). With 5 bases clipped from V and 4 bases from J, the junction kept 6 bases outside the gene matches. The CDR3 runs 14 residues. The entire variable domain, with the rest obtained from reference TRBV19 and TRBJ2-5, is as follows: DGGITQSPKYLFRKEGQNVTLSCEQNLNHDAMYWYRQDPGQGLRLIYYSQIVNDFQKGDIAEGYSVSREKKESFPLTVTSAQKNPTAFYLCASSPQTSGETQYFGPGTRLLVL.